One and the same sample provided the 25 T cell receptor beta chains below, sequenced in a study of shared clonotypes between healthy human individuals. The assay was immunoSEQ multiplex PCR, and TCRdb's table has in-frame clones only and misses some. The sample holds about 1.9 million clones, roughly 95% seen once. As defined, naive CD8 cells were CD45RO-negative and positively selected for CCR7, with terminally differentiated effector memory CD45RA+ cells excluded. The specimen was naive CD8+ T cells from PBMCs. The receptors shown here come from a young man in good health. Some clones in this sample may be carry-over from other donors' samples.

The rearrangement uses TRBV27 and TRBJ2-3; 8 positions agree with TRBD2. V shed 2 bases and J 3 bases; nucleotides not matched to a gene: 13. This CDR3 comprises 18 residues. Germline V CDR1 and CDR2: MNHEY, SMNVEV (reference sequence). The CDR3 protein is CASSLTPPWSGRTDTQYF. The CDR3 DNA follows: TGTGCCAGCAGTTTAACCCCCCCGTGGAGCGGGAGAACAGATACGCAGTATTTT.

The CDR3 sequence is CAISEGGRASNEQFF. CDR3 coding DNA: TGTGCCATCAGTGAGGGGGGGAGAGCTTCCAATGAGCAGTTCTTC. This chain joins TRBV10-3 and TRBJ2-1; TRBD2 is a possible D gene (6 bases). Trimming took off 2 bases at V and 6 bases at J, with 14 bases between the two ends. Germline CDR1 reads ENHRY; CDR2 reads SYGVKD. The CDR3 is 15 residues long.

J is TRBJ2-2 and V is TRBV7-8; D unclear. The V gene's germline CDR1 is SGHVS and CDR2 FQNEAQ. The CDR3 is 16 residues long. Trimming removed 2 bases from V and 1 base from J, with 11 bases in between. DNA for the CDR3: TGTGCCAGCAGCTTATTTTGGCTAGAGAACACCGGGGAGCTGTTTTTT. It specifies CASSLFWLENTGELFF.

The V gene is TRBV6-5, the J gene TRBJ1-2, with TRBD1 matching over 9 bases. V shed 8 bases, J shed 6 bases, and the junction held 13 bases outside the gene matches. CDR1 MNHEY and CDR2 SVGAGI come from the germline V gene. This CDR3 is built from 15 residues. CDR3 loop: CASERQQGAQDGYTF. The CDR3 bases are TGTGCCAGCGAGAGACAACAGGGGGCCCAGGATGGCTACACCTTC.

This clone was detected only a few times. CDR3 in DNA: TGTGCCAGTAGTATAGTGGGACAGCGGATGTTTTTT. Its translation: CASSIVGQRMFF. The chain has TRBV19 and TRBJ2-2; 7 nucleotides agree with TRBD1. This CDR3 region has 12 residues. V was clipped by 1 base and J by 15 bases; unmatched bases: 5. Germline loops: CDR1 LNHDA, CDR2 SQIVND (reference sequence).

The chain recombines TRBV7-2 with TRBJ2-7; 11 bases fit TRBD2. The CDR3 length is 17 residues. Germline CDR1 is SGHTA and CDR2 is FQGNSA. V lost 1 base, J lost 2 bases, and 7 bases stayed unmatched. The CDR3 here is CASSLGHGTSGTYEQYF. The CDR3 coding sequence is TGTGCCAGCAGCTTAGGTCACGGGACTAGCGGAACCTACGAGCAGTACTTC.

The genes are TRBV10-1 and TRBJ2-2; 8 bases match TRBD2. Germline V gene data show CDR1 as WNHNN and CDR2 as SYGVQD (reference sequence). The CDR3 runs 16 residues. V trimming: 0 bases; J trimming: 7 bases; junction bases outside the gene matches: 7. The CDR3 sequence: CASSESREGSGGELFF. In DNA form, the CDR3 reads TGCGCCAGCAGTGAGTCTCGGGAGGGAAGCGGCGGGGAGCTGTTTTTT.

The chain links TRBV29-1 to TRBJ1-2; 7 bases fit TRBD1. V shed 7 bases and J 4 bases; nucleotides not matched to a gene: 9. This CDR3 contains 13 residues. CDR1 is SQVTM and CDR2 is ANQGSEA in the germline V gene. CDR3 DNA: TGCAGCGGTCTCGACAGGGCTCCCTATGGCTACACCTTC. The encoded protein is CSGLDRAPYGYTF.

The V and J genes are TRBV7-9 and TRBJ2-7; TRBD2 is a possible D gene (5 bases). Germline CDR1 and CDR2: SEHNR and FQNEAQ (reference sequence). Trimming removed 6 bases at V and 3 bases at J, with 12 bases between. The CDR3 consists of 13 residues. The CDR3 bases are TGTGCCAGCAGGTCAGACACTAGCTACGAGCAGTACTTC. Translating gives CASRSDTSYEQYF.

The chain employs TRBV25-1 and TRBJ2-3; 9 bases are a match to TRBD1. Trimming removed 4 bases from V and 6 bases from J; junction bases left unmatched: 2. The CDR3 has 13 amino acids. Germline lookup yields CDR1 MGHDK and CDR2 SYGVNS. Here the CDR3 DNA reads TGTGCCAGCAGTGGGACAGGGGCTGATACGCAGTATTTT. This sequence encodes CASSGTGADTQYF. The full variable domain, completed using reference TRBV25-1 and TRBJ2-3, is EADIYQTPRYLVIGTGKKITLECSQTMGHDKMYWYQQDPGMELHLIHYSYGVNSTEKGDLSSESTVSRIRTEHFPLTLESARPSHTSQYLCASSGTGADTQYFGPGTRLTVL.

This chain uses TRBV4-2 with TRBJ2-1; D tentatively fits TRBD1 or TRBD2 (5 bases each). Trimming took off 0 bases at V and 4 bases at J, with 16 bases between the two ends. The CDR3 spans 17 residues. In germline, CDR1 is LGHNA, CDR2 YNFKEQ. The CDR3 is CASSQDSGTELYNEQFF. DNA for the CDR3: TGTGCCAGCAGCCAAGACTCCGGGACGGAACTGTACAATGAGCAGTTCTTC.

This clone was detected once. V usage is TRBV25-1 and J usage is TRBJ1-5, with a tentative D call TRBD1 (5 bases). Per the germline V gene, CDR1 is MGHDK and CDR2 is SYGVNS. The ends were cut back, 2 bases at V and 7 bases at J, with 12 bases in the middle. The CDR3 contains 14 residues. CDR3 residues: CASSERGVGQPQHF. CDR3 DNA: TGTGCCAGCAGTGAAAGAGGGGTCGGGCAGCCCCAGCATTTT.

This chain joins TRBV5-5 and TRBJ1-2, with D possibly TRBD1 on 6 matching bases. Trimming cost V 0 bases and J 2 bases, with 20 bases left between them. CDR1 is SGHKS, CDR2 YYEKEE, per germline (reference sequence). CDR3 size: 18 residues. CDR3 bases: TGTGCCAGCAGCTTGGATCATGGAGGGGGGCCACCCAACTATGGCTACACCTTC. This encodes CASSLDHGGGPPNYGYTF.

This chain links TRBV27 with TRBJ2-2; 8 bases fit TRBD2. CDR3 length: 17 amino acids. CDR1 is MNHEY and CDR2 is SMNVEV in the germline V gene (reference sequence). Germline trimming cut 5 bases from V and 5 bases from J; bases unmatched to any gene: 13. The CDR3 nucleotides read TGTGCCAGCAGTCGCCCAAGAGCGGGAGATGGAACCGGGGAGCTGTTTTTT. Translation: CASSRPRAGDGTGELFF.

The CDR3 DNA sequence: TGTGCCAGCAGTTACTCGGAAACAGGGTCGGACACTGAAGCTTTCTTT. As protein: CASSYSETGSDTEAFF. The J gene is TRBJ1-1, the V gene TRBV6-5; a possible D gene is TRBD1 (6 bases). The CDR3 sequence is 16 residues long. The germline V gene encodes CDR1 MNHEY and CDR2 SVGAGI. V dropped 0 bases and J dropped 3 bases, with 14 bases sitting between them.

A remark on this clone: This specimen includes other DNA sequences encoding the same CDR3. V and J are TRBV28 and TRBJ2-7; 9 bases are shared with TRBD1. The germline V gene encodes CDR1 MDHEN and CDR2 SYDVKM. V lost 3 bases to trimming and J lost 2 bases; unmatched junction nucleotides: 2. The CDR3 loop spans 14 amino acids. The CDR3 nucleotides are TGTGCCAGCAGTTTGACAGGGGGTGCCTACGAGCAGTACTTC. Translating gives CASSLTGGAYEQYF.

The chain combines TRBV27 with TRBJ2-1; 9 positions agree with TRBD1. The CDR3 consists of 14 residues. Germline CDR1 reads MNHEY; CDR2 reads SMNVEV (reference sequence). The trim removed 8 bases at V and 1 base at J, leaving 3 bases unmatched. CDR3 sequence reads: CASLGQGSYNEQFF. As DNA, the CDR3 is TGTGCCAGCCTCGGACAGGGGTCCTACAATGAGCAGTTCTTC.

The chain is built from TRBV27 and TRBJ1-2; D is uncertain. Trimming took 5 bases from V and 6 from J, leaving 19 bases between them. The V gene's germline CDR1 is MNHEY and CDR2 SMNVEV (reference sequence). There are 15 residues in the CDR3. The CDR3 reads CASSINEGAVNGYTF. CDR3 DNA sequence: TGTGCCAGCAGTATCAACGAGGGCGCGGTCAATGGCTACACCTTC.

This clone has only a few counts. The chain uses TRBV7-6 and TRBJ1-1; no clear D. Trimming shortened V by 2 bases and J by 1 base, and 8 bases separated the two germline ends. CDR1 is SGHVS and CDR2 is FNYEAQ in the germline V gene. This CDR3 is 14 amino acids long. The CDR3, as DNA: TGTGCCAGCAGCTTAATAGTAGGGAACACTGAAGCTTTCTTT. It encodes CASSLIVGNTEAFF.

This chain connects TRBV28 to TRBJ1-3; D unclear. CDR1 is MDHEN, CDR2 SYDVKM, per germline. The CDR3 has 16 residues. Trimming removed 3 bases at V and 4 bases at J, with 16 bases between. The DNA for the CDR3 is TGTGCCAGCAGTTTGAGCCGGGAATCGGAAGGAAACACCATATATTTT. It specifies CASSLSRESEGNTIYF.

In its sample, this clone was seen once. This chain links TRBV5-1 with TRBJ2-1, with 8 bases that match TRBD1. The CDR3 has 15 residues. The germline V gene has CDR1 SGHRS and CDR2 YFSETQ. V trimming: 4 bases; J trimming: 2 bases; junction bases outside the gene matches: 5. CDR3 loop: CASSTDRGPYNEQFF. CDR3 sequence (DNA): TGCGCCAGCAGCACCGACAGGGGCCCCTACAATGAGCAGTTCTTC.

In its sample, this clone was seen a few times. The DNA for the CDR3 is TGTGCCAGCAGTGAAAGGCACGGGGAGCTGTTTTTT. This codes for CASSERHGELFF. V usage is TRBV6-1 and J usage is TRBJ2-2; D is unclear. CDR1 is MNHNS, CDR2 SASEGT, per germline. The CDR3 runs to 12 residues. V was pared by 2 bases and J by 7 bases, with 5 bases between.

The V and J genes are TRBV6-6 and TRBJ2-7; 8 bases align to TRBD1. Germline lookup yields CDR1 MNHNY and CDR2 SVGAGI (reference sequence). The CDR3 is 15 amino acids. The ends lost 6 bases at V and 0 bases at J; junction bases unmatched: 7. The DNA of the CDR3 is TGTGCCAGCAGCTACGGGACAGGCCGCTCCTACGAGCAGTACTTC. It is translated as CASSYGTGRSYEQYF.

V and J are TRBV18 and TRBJ2-5, with D tentatively TRBD1 (6 bases). Germline CDR1 is KGHSH and CDR2 is LQKENI. V lost 1 base, J lost 0 bases, and 15 bases lay in between. The CDR3 covers 17 residues. The CDR3 bases are TGTGCCAGCTCACCACGAAGGGACATCGGATACCAAGAGACCCAGTACTTC. Its translation is CASSPRRDIGYQETQYF.

This clone was observed a few times. V gene TRBV27 combines with J gene TRBJ1-5, with 8 bases aligning to TRBD1. Germline CDR1 MNHEY, CDR2 SMNVEV (reference sequence). Trimming removed 8 bases from V and 0 bases from J; junction bases left unmatched: 9. The CDR3 contains 16 residues. The chain's CDR3 is CASRPGQAISNQPQHF. The CDR3 DNA sequence: TGTGCCAGCCGCCCGGGACAGGCGATTAGCAATCAGCCCCAGCATTTT.